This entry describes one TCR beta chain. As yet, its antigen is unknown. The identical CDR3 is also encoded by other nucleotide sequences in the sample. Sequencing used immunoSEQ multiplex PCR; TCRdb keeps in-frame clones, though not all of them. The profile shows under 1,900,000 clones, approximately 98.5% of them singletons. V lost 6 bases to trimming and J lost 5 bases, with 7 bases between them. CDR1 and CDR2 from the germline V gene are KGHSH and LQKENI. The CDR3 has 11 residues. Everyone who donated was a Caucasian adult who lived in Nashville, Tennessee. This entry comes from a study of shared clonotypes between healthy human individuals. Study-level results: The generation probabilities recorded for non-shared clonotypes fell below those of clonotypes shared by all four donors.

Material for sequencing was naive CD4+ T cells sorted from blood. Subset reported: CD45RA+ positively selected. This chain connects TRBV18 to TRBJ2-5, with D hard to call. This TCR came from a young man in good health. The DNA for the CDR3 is TGTGCCAGCTCCCTCGAGGAGACCCAGTACTTC. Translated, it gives CASSLEETQYF.